One and the same sample provided the 7 T cell receptor beta chains below, sequenced in a study of CD8 T cells in ankylosing spondylitis. In TCRdb, the 5' RACE reads were re-called with MiXCR into one record per CDR3 protein. The sample yields some 250,000 distinct CDR3 sequences, about 24% seen once. The specimen was blood, either unsorted or a sorted T cell fraction (not recorded which). The receptors stem from a male donor with ankylosing spondylitis or in good health (not recorded which).

This rearrangement joins TRBV18 to TRBJ1-4; no clear D gene. The germline V gene has CDR1 KGHSH and CDR2 LQKENI. The CDR3 totals 13 residues. The V and J ends lost 2 bases and 5 bases respectively, with 6 bases between them. In DNA, the CDR3 is TGTGCCAGCTCACCAGGGAAGAATGAAAAACTGTTTTTT. The encoded protein is CASSPGKNEKLFF.

The V and J genes are TRBV4-2 and TRBJ2-3; TRBD2 matches at 10 bases. V trimming: 0 bases; J trimming: 5 bases; junction bases outside the gene matches: 2. Germline V CDR1 and CDR2: LGHNA, YNFKEQ. The CDR3 is 15 residues long. CDR3 sequence: CASSQELAGGDTQYF. CDR3 in DNA: TGTGCCAGCAGCCAAGAGTTAGCGGGGGGAGATACGCAGTATTTT.

This clonotype was counted between two and nine times. The V call is TRBV12-3 or TRBV12-4, the J call TRBJ1-3; D is unclear. Trimming pared 6 bases from V and 9 bases from J, leaving 18 bases between. The CDR3 covers 14 residues. CDR3 sequence: CASSRRETRGTIYF. CDR3 bases: TGTGCCAGCAGCAGACGGGAGACCCGGGGCACCATATATTTT.

At least ten counts were recorded for this clonotype. This chain joins TRBV3-1 and TRBJ2-3; 11 positions match TRBD1. Unmatched junction bases numbered 12, after V lost 4 bases and J lost 6 bases. The V gene's germline CDR1 is LGHDT and CDR2 YNNKEL (reference sequence). The CDR3 has 17 residues. CDR3 in amino acids: CASSRTAWDRGTDTQYF. For the CDR3, the DNA is TGTGCCAGCAGCCGTACCGCGTGGGACAGGGGGACGGATACGCAGTATTTT.

This clonotype was seen many times. The V call is TRBV5-1, the J call TRBJ2-4, with no clear D. Per germline, CDR1 SGHRS and CDR2 YFSETQ. CDR3 size: 16 residues. Trimming stripped 0 bases from V and 1 base from J, with 11 bases between. This chain's CDR3 is CASSLVGLGAKNIQYF. The CDR3 DNA is TGCGCCAGCAGCTTGGTGGGCCTTGGGGCCAAAAACATTCAGTACTTC.

The V call is TRBV21-1, the J call TRBJ2-3; the DNA was not used to check the table's D call, TRBD2. TRBV21-1 is shown as a pseudogene. This CDR3 spans 15 amino acids. Here the CDR3 reads CASTQAGSRTDTQYF. CDR3 DNA sequence: TGTGCCAGCACTCAAGCGGGGAGTCGCACAGATACGCAGTATTTT.

This clonotype was seen repeatedly, ten times or more. V gene TRBV7-9 combines with J gene TRBJ1-6, with a weak D call TRBD1 (6 bases). The CDR3 loop spans 14 amino acids. The germline gives CDR1 SEHNR, CDR2 FQNEAQ (reference sequence). V shed 6 bases and J shed 7 bases, with 13 bases lying between them. CDR3 sequence reads: CASRVDSKNSPLHF. In nucleotides, the CDR3 is TGTGCCAGCAGGGTGGACAGCAAGAATTCACCCCTCCACTTT.